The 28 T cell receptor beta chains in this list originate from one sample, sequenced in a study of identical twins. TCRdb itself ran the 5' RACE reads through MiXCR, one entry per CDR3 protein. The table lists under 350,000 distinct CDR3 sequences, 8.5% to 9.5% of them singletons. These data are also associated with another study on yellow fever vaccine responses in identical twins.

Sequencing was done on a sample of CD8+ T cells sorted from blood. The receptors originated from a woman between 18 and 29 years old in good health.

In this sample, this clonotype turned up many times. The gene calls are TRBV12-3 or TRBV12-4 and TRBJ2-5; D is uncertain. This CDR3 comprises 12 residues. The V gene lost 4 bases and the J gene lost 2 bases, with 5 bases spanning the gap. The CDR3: CASSWLQETQYF. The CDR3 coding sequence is TGTGCCAGCAGTTGGTTACAAGAGACCCAGTACTTC.

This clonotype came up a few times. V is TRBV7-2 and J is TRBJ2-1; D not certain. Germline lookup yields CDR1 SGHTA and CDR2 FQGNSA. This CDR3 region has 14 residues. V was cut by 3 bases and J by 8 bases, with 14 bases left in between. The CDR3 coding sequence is TGTGCCAGCAGCTTTTCCCCAGATGGTTATGAGCAGTTCTTC. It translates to CASSFSPDGYEQFF.

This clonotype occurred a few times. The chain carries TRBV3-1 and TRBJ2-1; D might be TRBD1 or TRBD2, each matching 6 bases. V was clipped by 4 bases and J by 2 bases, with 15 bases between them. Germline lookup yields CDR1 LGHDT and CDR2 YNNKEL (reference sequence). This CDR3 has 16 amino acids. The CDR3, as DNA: TGTGCCAGCAGCCCTCCCCAAAGGGGGGCCTACAATGAGCAGTTCTTC. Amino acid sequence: CASSPPQRGAYNEQFF.

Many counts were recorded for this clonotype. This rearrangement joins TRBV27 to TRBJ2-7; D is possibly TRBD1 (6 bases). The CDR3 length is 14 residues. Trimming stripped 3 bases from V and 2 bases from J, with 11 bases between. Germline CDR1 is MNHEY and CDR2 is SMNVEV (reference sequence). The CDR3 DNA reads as TGTGCCAGCAGTTTGGGACACCGGACCTACGAGCAGTACTTC. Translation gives CASSLGHRTYEQYF.

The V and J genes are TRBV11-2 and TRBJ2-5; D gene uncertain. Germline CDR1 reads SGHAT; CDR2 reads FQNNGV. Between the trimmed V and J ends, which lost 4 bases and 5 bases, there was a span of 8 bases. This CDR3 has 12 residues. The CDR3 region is CASSSAFETQYF. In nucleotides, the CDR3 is TGTGCCAGCAGCTCAGCCTTTGAGACCCAGTACTTC.

CDR3 in amino acids: CASRGDTGTGGRPWANVLTF. The CDR3 bases are TGTGCCAGCAGAGGTGATACCGGGACAGGGGGCCGCCCCTGGGCCAACGTCCTGACTTTC. The rearrangement joins TRBV27 to TRBJ2-6, with 12 nucleotides matching TRBD1. Germline lookup yields CDR1 MNHEY and CDR2 SMNVEV (reference sequence). The junction had 17 bases not matched to a gene; V was cut back by 6 bases and J by 5 bases. The CDR3 is 20 amino acids.

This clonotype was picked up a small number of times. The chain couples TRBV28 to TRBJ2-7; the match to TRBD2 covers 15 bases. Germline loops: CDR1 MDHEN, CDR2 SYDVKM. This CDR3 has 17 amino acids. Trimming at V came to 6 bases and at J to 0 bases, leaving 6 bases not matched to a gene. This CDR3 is CASSPGLAGGPSYEQYF. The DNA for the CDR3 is TGTGCCAGCAGCCCGGGACTAGCGGGAGGTCCCTCCTACGAGCAGTACTTC.

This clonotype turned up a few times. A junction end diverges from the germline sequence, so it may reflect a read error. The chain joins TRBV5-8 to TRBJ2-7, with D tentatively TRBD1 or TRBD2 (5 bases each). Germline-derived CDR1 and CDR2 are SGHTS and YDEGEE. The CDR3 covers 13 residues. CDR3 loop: CANSSGTPHEQYF. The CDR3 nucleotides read TGTGCCAACAGCTCCGGGACCCCTCACGAGCAGTACTTC.

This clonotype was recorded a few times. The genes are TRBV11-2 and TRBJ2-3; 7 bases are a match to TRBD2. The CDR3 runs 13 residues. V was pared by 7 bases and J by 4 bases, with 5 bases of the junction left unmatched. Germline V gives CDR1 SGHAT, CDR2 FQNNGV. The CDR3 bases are TGTGCCAGCACGATCACTAGCGCAGATACGCAGTATTTT. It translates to CASTITSADTQYF.

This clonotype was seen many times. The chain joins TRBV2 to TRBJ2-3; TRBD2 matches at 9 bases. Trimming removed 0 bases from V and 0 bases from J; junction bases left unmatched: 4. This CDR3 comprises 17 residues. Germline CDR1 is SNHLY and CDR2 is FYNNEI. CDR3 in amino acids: CASSEALAGQSTDTQYF. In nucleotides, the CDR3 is TGTGCCAGCAGTGAAGCCCTAGCGGGGCAGAGCACAGATACGCAGTATTTT.

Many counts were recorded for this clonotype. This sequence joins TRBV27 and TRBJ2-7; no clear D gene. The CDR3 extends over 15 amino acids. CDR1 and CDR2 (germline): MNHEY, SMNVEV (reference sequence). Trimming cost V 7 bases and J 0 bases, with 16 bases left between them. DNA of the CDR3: TGTGCCAGCAAAGTCTTGGATCGGCCCTCCTACGAGCAGTACTTC. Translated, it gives CASKVLDRPSYEQYF.

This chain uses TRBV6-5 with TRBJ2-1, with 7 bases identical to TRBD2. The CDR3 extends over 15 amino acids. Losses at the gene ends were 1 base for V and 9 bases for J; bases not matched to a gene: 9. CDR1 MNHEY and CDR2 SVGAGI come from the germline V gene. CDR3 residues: CASSYFQGGVGEQFF. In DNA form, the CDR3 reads TGTGCCAGCAGTTACTTCCAGGGAGGGGTGGGTGAGCAGTTCTTC.

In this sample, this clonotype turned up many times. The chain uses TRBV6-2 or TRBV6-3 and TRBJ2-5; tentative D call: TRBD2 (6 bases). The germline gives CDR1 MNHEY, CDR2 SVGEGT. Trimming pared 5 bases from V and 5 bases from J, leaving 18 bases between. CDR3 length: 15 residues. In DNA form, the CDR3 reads TGTGCCAGCAGTCTATATTCCCCTGGAGGGGAGACCCAGTACTTC. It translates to CASSLYSPGGETQYF.

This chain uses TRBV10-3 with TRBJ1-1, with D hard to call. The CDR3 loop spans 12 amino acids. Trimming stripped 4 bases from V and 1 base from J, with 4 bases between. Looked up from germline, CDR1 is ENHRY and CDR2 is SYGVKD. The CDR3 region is CAISGSNTEAFF. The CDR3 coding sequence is TGTGCCATCAGTGGCTCGAACACTGAAGCTTTCTTT.

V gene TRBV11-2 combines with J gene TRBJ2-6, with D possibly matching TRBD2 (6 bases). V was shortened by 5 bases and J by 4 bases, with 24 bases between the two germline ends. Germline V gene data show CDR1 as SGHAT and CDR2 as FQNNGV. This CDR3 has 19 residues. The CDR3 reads CASSLGWEAWLGGANVLTF. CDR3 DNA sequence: TGTGCCAGCAGCCTAGGTTGGGAGGCGTGGTTAGGGGGGGCCAACGTCCTGACTTTC.

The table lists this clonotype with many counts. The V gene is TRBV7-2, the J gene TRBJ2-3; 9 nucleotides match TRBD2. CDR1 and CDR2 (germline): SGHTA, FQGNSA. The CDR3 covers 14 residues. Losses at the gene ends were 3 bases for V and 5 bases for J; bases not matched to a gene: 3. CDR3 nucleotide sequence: TGTGCCAGCAGCTTGCTAGCGGGAATAGATACGCAGTATTTT. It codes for CASSLLAGIDTQYF.

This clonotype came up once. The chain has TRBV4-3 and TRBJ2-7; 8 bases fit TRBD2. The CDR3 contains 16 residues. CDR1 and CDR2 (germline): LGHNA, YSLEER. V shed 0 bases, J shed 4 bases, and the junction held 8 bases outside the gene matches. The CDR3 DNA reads TGCGCCAGCAGCCAAGAGACTAGCGCCCTAGGATACGAGCAGTACTTC. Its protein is CASSQETSALGYEQYF.

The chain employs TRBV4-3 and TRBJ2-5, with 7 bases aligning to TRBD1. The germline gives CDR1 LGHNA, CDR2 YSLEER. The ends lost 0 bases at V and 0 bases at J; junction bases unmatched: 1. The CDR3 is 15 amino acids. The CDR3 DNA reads TGCGCCAGCAGCCAAGAGGGACAGCACCAAGAGACCCAGTACTTC. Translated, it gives CASSQEGQHQETQYF.

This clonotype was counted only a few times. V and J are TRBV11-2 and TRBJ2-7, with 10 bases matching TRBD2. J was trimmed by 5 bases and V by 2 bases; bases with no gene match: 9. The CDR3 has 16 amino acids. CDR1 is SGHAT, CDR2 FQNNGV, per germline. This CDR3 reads CASSLNWGLAGDEQYF. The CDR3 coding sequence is TGTGCCAGCAGCTTAAACTGGGGGCTAGCGGGGGACGAGCAGTACTTC.

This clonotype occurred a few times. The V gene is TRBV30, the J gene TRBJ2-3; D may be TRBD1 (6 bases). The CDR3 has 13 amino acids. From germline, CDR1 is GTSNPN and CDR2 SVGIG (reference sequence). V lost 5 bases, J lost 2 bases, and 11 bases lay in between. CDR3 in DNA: TGTGCCTGGGACAGGTCTCTCACAGATACGCAGTATTTT. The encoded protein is CAWDRSLTDTQYF.

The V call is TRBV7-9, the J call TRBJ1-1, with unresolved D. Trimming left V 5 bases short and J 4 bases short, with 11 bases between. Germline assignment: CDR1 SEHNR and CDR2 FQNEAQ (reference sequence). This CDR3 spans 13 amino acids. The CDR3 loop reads CASSTKGSTEAFF. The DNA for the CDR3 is TGTGCCAGCAGCACAAAGGGTAGCACTGAAGCTTTCTTT.

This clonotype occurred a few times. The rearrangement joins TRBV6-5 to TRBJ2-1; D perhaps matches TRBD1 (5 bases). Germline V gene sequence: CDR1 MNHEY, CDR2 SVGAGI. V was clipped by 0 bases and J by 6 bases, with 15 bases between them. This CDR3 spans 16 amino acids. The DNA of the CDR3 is TGTGCCAGCAGTTACTCGAGGACGGGTGGGGCCAATGAGCAGTTCTTC. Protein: CASSYSRTGGANEQFF.

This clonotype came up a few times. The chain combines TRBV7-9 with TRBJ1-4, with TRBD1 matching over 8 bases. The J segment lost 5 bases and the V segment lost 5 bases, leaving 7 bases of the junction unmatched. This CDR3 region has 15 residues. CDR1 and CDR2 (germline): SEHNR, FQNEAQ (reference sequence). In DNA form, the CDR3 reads TGTGCCAGCAGCCCGGGACAGGCCTCAAATGAAAAACTGTTTTTT. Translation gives CASSPGQASNEKLFF.

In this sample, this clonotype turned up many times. The CDR3 DNA reads as TGTGCCAGCACTCTGACTAGCGGGGGGGCCAGTGAGCAGTTCTTC. It encodes CASTLTSGGASEQFF. The V call is TRBV28, the J call TRBJ2-1; 14 positions agree with TRBD2. The germline gives CDR1 MDHEN, CDR2 SYDVKM. Losses at the gene ends were 7 bases for V and 9 bases for J; bases not matched to a gene: 8. The CDR3 totals 15 residues. Combining the CDR3 with reference TRBV28 and TRBJ2-1 gives the whole variable domain DVKVTQSSRYLVKRTGEKVFLECVQDMDHENMFWYRQDPGLGLRLIYFSYDVKMKEKGDIPEGYSVSREKKERFSLILESASTNQTSMYLCASTLTSGGASEQFFGPGTRLTVL.

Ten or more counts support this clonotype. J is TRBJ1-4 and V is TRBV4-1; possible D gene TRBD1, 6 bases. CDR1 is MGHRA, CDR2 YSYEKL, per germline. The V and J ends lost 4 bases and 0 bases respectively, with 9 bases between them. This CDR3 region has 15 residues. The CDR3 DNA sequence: TGCGCCAGCAGCCTTTGGACAGCAACTAATGAAAAACTGTTTTTT. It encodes CASSLWTATNEKLFF.

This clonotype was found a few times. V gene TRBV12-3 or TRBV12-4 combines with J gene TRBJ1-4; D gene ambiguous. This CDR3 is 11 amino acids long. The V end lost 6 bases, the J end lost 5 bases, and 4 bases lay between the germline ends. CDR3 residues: CASSRNEKLFF. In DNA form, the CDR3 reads TGTGCCAGCAGCCGGAATGAAAAACTGTTTTTT.

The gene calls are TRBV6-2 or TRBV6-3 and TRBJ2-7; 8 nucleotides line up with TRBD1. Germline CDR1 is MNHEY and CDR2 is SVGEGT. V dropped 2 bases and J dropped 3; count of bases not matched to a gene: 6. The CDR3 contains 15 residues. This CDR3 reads CASSYKAGGIYEQYF. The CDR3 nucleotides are TGTGCCAGCAGTTACAAGGCAGGGGGCATCTACGAGCAGTACTTC.

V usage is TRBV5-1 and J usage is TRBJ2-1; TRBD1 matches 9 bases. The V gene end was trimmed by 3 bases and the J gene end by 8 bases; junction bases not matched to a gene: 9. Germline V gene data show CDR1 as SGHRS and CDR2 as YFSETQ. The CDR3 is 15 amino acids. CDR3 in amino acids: CASSSGQGWIDEQFF. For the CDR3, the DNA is TGCGCCAGCAGCTCGGGACAGGGATGGATTGATGAGCAGTTCTTC.